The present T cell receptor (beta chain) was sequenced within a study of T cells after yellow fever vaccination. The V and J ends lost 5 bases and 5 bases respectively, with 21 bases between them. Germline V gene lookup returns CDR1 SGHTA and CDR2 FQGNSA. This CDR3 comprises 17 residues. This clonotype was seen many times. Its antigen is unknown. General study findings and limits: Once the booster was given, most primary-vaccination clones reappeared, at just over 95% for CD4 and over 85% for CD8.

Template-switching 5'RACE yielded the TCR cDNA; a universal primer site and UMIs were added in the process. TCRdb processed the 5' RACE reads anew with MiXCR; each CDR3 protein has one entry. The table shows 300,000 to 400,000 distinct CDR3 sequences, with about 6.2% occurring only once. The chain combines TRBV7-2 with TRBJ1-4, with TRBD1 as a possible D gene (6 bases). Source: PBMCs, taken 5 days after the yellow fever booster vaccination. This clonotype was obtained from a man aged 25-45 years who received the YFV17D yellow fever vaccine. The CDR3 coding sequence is TGTGCCAGCAGCGTGGGGGCAGGGACCACATCAAATGAAAAACTGTTTTTT. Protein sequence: CASSVGAGTTSNEKLFF.